A single sample gave rise to the 7 T cell receptor beta chains below, sequenced in a study of beta chain features in type 1 diabetes. Since all of the isolated RNA was reverse transcribed, expressed TCRB transcripts were what got sequenced. Sequencing was performed with immunoSEQ multiplex PCR; in TCRdb, only in-frame clones are kept and a portion is missing. The data hold around 350,000 clones, with around 12% observed a single time. The sample taken for sequencing was naive CD4+ T cells from blood. Source of these receptors: a man aged 18 to 35 in good health.

This clone was picked up a small number of times. The chain has TRBV7-2 and TRBJ2-7, with TRBD1 identical over 11 bases. Trimming cost V 1 base and J 3 bases; bases outside gene matches: 5. The CDR3 sequence is 16 residues long. The V gene's germline CDR1 is SGHTA and CDR2 FQGNSA. CDR3 in amino acids: CASSLGPGTGGYEQYF. CDR3 nucleotides: TGTGCCAGCAGCTTAGGACCCGGGACAGGGGGCTACGAGCAGTACTTC.

The V gene is TRBV7-2, the J gene TRBJ1-1; 7 bases are shared with TRBD1. The CDR3 is 16 amino acids. The germline V gene encodes CDR1 SGHTA and CDR2 FQGNSA. Trimming removed 5 bases from V and 2 bases from J; junction bases left unmatched: 11. CDR3: CASSPRRQGQNTEAFF. In DNA form, the CDR3 reads TGTGCCAGCAGCCCTCGAAGACAGGGCCAAAACACTGAAGCTTTCTTT.

This clone was counted only a few times. The rearrangement uses TRBV2 and TRBJ2-1; the D gene is possibly TRBD2 (6 bases). Deletions cut 0 bases from V and 8 bases from J, with 14 bases between. Germline loops: CDR1 SNHLY, CDR2 FYNNEI. The CDR3 has 15 amino acids. The CDR3 nucleotides are TGTGCCAGCAGTGAAGCGGGAGGAAGATTAGATGAGCAGTTCTTC. Its protein is CASSEAGGRLDEQFF.

This chain connects TRBV18 to TRBJ1-1, with a possible D match to TRBD1 (6 bases). The CDR3 loop spans 14 amino acids. The germline V and J ends were trimmed by 6 bases and 5 bases, with 16 bases remaining between them. The germline gives CDR1 KGHSH, CDR2 LQKENI. The chain's CDR3 is CASSPRTDRTEAFF. In DNA, the CDR3 is TGTGCCAGCTCCCCCCGGACAGATCGGACTGAAGCTTTCTTT.

This clone has only a few counts. The chain joins TRBV7-3 to TRBJ2-6; weak D call: TRBD1 (7 bases). V was cut by 8 bases and J by 2 bases, with 19 bases left in between. In germline, CDR1 is SGHTA, CDR2 FQGTGA. The CDR3 length is 17 residues. CDR3 sequence reads: CASSWQGGVAGANVLTF. CDR3 coding DNA: TGTGCCAGCTCTTGGCAGGGGGGAGTGGCTGGGGCCAACGTCCTGACTTTC.

This clone has only a few counts. The V and J genes are TRBV5-6 and TRBJ1-1, with D uncertain. Germline V CDR1 and CDR2: SGHDT, YYEEEE. The CDR3 extends over 12 amino acids. Trimming took off 1 base at V and 8 bases at J, with 9 bases between the two ends. The CDR3 reads CASSLLRAEAFF. The DNA of the CDR3 is TGTGCCAGCAGCTTGTTGAGGGCGGAAGCTTTCTTT.

The chain joins TRBV5-4 to TRBJ2-2, with D maybe TRBD1 (6 bases). The CDR3 is 12 residues long. Germline V gene data show CDR1 as SGHNT and CDR2 as YYREEE (reference sequence). The ends were cut back, 10 bases at V and 6 bases at J, with 13 bases in the middle. The CDR3 sequence: CAGTRGPGELFF. DNA for the CDR3: TGTGCCGGGACACGGGGCCCCGGGGAGCTGTTTTTT. The variable domain in full, with the rest retrieved from reference TRBV5-4 and TRBJ2-2, is ETGVTQSPTHLIKTRGQQVTLRCSSQSGHNTVSWYQQALGQGPQFIFQYYREEENGRGNFPPRFSGLQFPNYSSELNVNALELDDSALYLCAGTRGPGELFFGEGSRLTVL.